This TCR beta chain was recorded in a study of identical twins. Germline lookup yields CDR1 DFQATT and CDR2 SNEGSKA (reference sequence). The CDR3 extends over 15 amino acids. Trimming cost V 6 bases and J 3 bases; bases outside gene matches: 10. General study results and limits: Abundant cord blood beta clonotypes carried fewer insertions; memory repertoires showed none. Out-of-frame alpha sequences shared between twins exhibited an excess of low generation probability.

Via MiXCR, TCRdb re-called the 5' RACE reads, giving one row per CDR3 protein. Altogether about 1.7 million distinct CDR3 sequences are present, around 33% being singletons, with the ten largest covering approximately 0.29%. In its sample, this clonotype was seen a few times. The antigen is not known. The chain joins TRBV20-1 to TRBJ2-1; TRBD2 matches at 8 bases. The clonotype comes from a newborn girl in good health. The sequenced sample consisted of cord blood. The CDR3 loop reads CSAVAALAVYNEQFF. The CDR3 nucleotides are TGCAGTGCCGTTGCGGCACTAGCGGTCTACAATGAGCAGTTCTTC.